Shown below are 31 T cell receptor beta chains from a single sample sequenced in a study of T cells expressing NK-cell markers. No DNA is given; TCRdb re-called the 5' RACE reads and lists each CDR3 protein once. The table lists about 170,000 distinct CDR3 sequences. Sequenced input: blood T cells: a sorted CD56 or NKG2C T cell subset, CD4+ or CD8+ T cells, or bulk PBMC T cells (not recorded which). The receptor source for this set is a man between 18 and 69 years old in good health.

The V call is TRBV4-1, the J call TRBJ2-7; without DNA, the TCRdb call of TRBD1 cannot be checked. There are 17 residues in the CDR3. Germline V CDR1 and CDR2: MGHRA, YSYEKL. CDR3 residues: CASSQGTGGIKSYEQYF.

The V call is TRBV6-4, the J call TRBJ1-1. The CDR3 spans 13 residues. Per germline, CDR1 MRHNA and CDR2 SNTAGT. The chain's CDR3 is CASSDNMNTEAFF.

J is TRBJ1-5 and V is TRBV7-9. The CDR3 length is 15 residues. Germline V CDR1 and CDR2: SEHNR, FQNEAQ (reference sequence). CDR3 loop: CASSPNSWGNQPQHF.

The chain combines TRBV13 with TRBJ2-3. Germline V gives CDR1 PRHDT, CDR2 FYEKMQ (reference sequence). The CDR3 runs to 12 residues. The CDR3 protein is CASSSRRTTQYF.

The rearrangement uses TRBV3-1 and TRBJ2-1; TCRdb's D gene call, TRBD2, goes unchecked for lack of DNA. Germline V CDR1 and CDR2: LGHDT, YNNKEL (reference sequence). The CDR3 consists of 17 residues. CDR3 sequence reads: CASSHATGLAGDNEQFF.

V usage is TRBV5-1 and J usage is TRBJ2-3; checking the TCRdb D call of TRBD2 is not possible without DNA. The CDR3 is made up of 16 amino acids. From germline, CDR1 is SGHRS and CDR2 YFSETQ. The CDR3 protein is CASSLLLAGGPDTQYF.

The rearrangement joins TRBV21-1 to TRBJ2-3; absent DNA, TCRdb's TRBD2 call cannot be checked. TRBV21-1 is a pseudogene. The CDR3 loop spans 13 amino acids. This CDR3 reads CASLLAGEDTQYF.

V gene TRBV19 combines with J gene TRBJ2-2; TCRdb gives TRBD2 as the D gene, but with no DNA this cannot be confirmed. This CDR3 has 15 amino acids. Germline-derived CDR1 and CDR2 are LNHDA and SQIVND (reference sequence). The CDR3 loop reads CASCPGTYYTGELFF.

The chain employs TRBV7-9 and TRBJ2-5; TCRdb's D call, TRBD2, is unchecked because there is no DNA. In germline, CDR1 is SEHNR, CDR2 FQNEAQ (reference sequence). The CDR3 loop spans 14 amino acids. The CDR3 is CASSLNRAWETQYF.

CDR3 protein: CASSLVMGNSGNTIYF. J is TRBJ1-3 and V is TRBV28. The CDR3 covers 16 residues. Germline CDR1 MDHEN, CDR2 SYDVKM.

CDR3 sequence: CASIKQVDTGELFF. The gene calls are TRBV19 and TRBJ2-2; TCRdb proposes TRBD1, but this gene call is untestable without DNA. CDR1 and CDR2 (germline): LNHDA, SQIVND (reference sequence). The CDR3 covers 14 residues.

The chain has TRBV5-6 and TRBJ2-1; TCRdb designates TRBD2, a call that cannot be tested without DNA. Germline V gives CDR1 SGHDT, CDR2 YYEEEE. This CDR3 is built from 16 residues. The CDR3 is CASSLGSSGGYNEQFF.

This chain uses TRBV11-1 with TRBJ1-6. Germline CDR1 SGHAT, CDR2 FQDESV (reference sequence). There are 13 residues in the CDR3. The CDR3 loop is CASSFGMGSPLHF. The entire variable domain, with the rest obtained from reference TRBV11-1 and TRBJ1-6, is as follows: EAEVAQSPRYKITEKSQAVAFWCDPISGHATLYWYRQILGQGPELLVQFQDESVVDDSQLPKDRFSAERLKGVDSTLKIQPAELGDSAMYLCASSFGMGSPLHFGNGTRLTVT.

The rearrangement joins TRBV27 to TRBJ2-1. Germline-derived CDR1 and CDR2 are MNHEY and SMNVEV (reference sequence). The CDR3 runs 13 residues. The CDR3 sequence: CASSFNEENPQFF.

The chain couples TRBV27 to TRBJ2-1. The germline CDR1 and CDR2 sequences are MNHEY and SMNVEV (reference sequence). The length of the CDR3 is 14 residues. The CDR3 region is CASCAGSPYNEQFF.

This chain joins TRBV5-5 and TRBJ2-1; absent DNA, TCRdb's TRBD1 call cannot be checked. Germline V lookup: CDR1 SGHKS, CDR2 YYEKEE (reference sequence). CDR3 size: 17 residues. The CDR3 loop reads CASSLRDTASSYNEQFF.

The V and J genes are TRBV13 and TRBJ1-5; the D call of TRBD1 rests on TCRdb alone, since no DNA is present to check it. Germline V gene sequence: CDR1 PRHDT, CDR2 FYEKMQ (reference sequence). The CDR3 is 13 residues long. The chain's CDR3 is CASSQMGVQPQHF.

V and J are TRBV7-9 and TRBJ2-5; TCRdb designates TRBD1, a call that cannot be tested without DNA. Looked up from germline, CDR1 is SEHNR and CDR2 is FQNEAQ (reference sequence). The CDR3 is 16 residues long. This CDR3 reads CASSPAFGQGEETQYF.

V gene TRBV23-1 combines with J gene TRBJ2-7. TRBV23-1 is recorded as an ORF, its role being uncertain. The CDR3 is made up of 13 amino acids. The CDR3 sequence is CASSQSAPYEQYF.

The CDR3 loop reads CASSRGSYNNEQFF. The chain has TRBV6-1 and TRBJ2-1. Germline V gives CDR1 MNHNS, CDR2 SASEGT. The CDR3 is 14 amino acids.

The chain uses TRBV2 and TRBJ2-5; TCRdb names TRBD1, which stays unverified in the absence of DNA. Germline lookup yields CDR1 SNHLY and CDR2 FYNNEI. The CDR3 is 17 residues long. CDR3 amino acids: CASSDPLQGRSQETQYF.

The chain has TRBV7-3 and TRBJ2-3; the D call from TCRdb, TRBD2, cannot be confirmed without DNA. Germline lookup yields CDR1 SGHTA and CDR2 FQGTGA. The CDR3 runs 16 residues. This CDR3 is CASSSTSGETTDTQYF.

V and J are TRBV28 and TRBJ2-7; TCRdb indicates TRBD2, and absent DNA this call remains unverified. Per the germline V gene, CDR1 is MDHEN and CDR2 is SYDVKM. This CDR3 comprises 14 residues. CDR3 region: CASSSPGLAYEQYF.

The rearrangement links TRBV12-3 or TRBV12-4 to TRBJ2-1; no DNA is available, so the TRBD1 call from TCRdb remains unchecked. CDR3 length: 17 amino acids. The CDR3 region is CASSLLDTGRGYNEQFF.

The V call is TRBV7-9, the J call TRBJ2-3; TCRdb selects TRBD2, and the lack of DNA leaves this call unchecked. Per germline, CDR1 SEHNR and CDR2 FQNEAQ (reference sequence). CDR3 size: 15 residues. CDR3 in amino acids: CASSTGLPGGNTQYF.

This sequence joins TRBV12-3 or TRBV12-4 and TRBJ2-7; TCRdb's D gene call, TRBD1, goes unchecked for lack of DNA. The CDR3 is made up of 14 amino acids. This CDR3 reads CASSPDRDASEQYF.

The rearrangement joins TRBV10-2 to TRBJ2-3; lacking DNA, the TRBD2 call made by TCRdb goes unchecked. The CDR3 totals 13 residues. Germline CDR1 reads WSHSY; CDR2 reads SAAADI. The CDR3: CASKQRGEDTQYF.

The chain uses TRBV20-1 and TRBJ1-5; TCRdb returns TRBD1, unconfirmable since there is no DNA. The V gene's germline CDR1 is DFQATT and CDR2 SNEGSKA (reference sequence). The CDR3 is 15 amino acids. CDR3: CSARTGTYSNQPQHF.

This chain uses TRBV29-1 with TRBJ2-1; TCRdb proposes TRBD1, but this gene call is untestable without DNA. This CDR3 has 14 residues. Germline V gene sequence: CDR1 SQVTM, CDR2 ANQGSEA. CDR3 protein: CSAQPGTGVDEQFF.

The V and J genes are TRBV5-6 and TRBJ2-3; the D call of TRBD2 rests on TCRdb alone, since no DNA is present to check it. The CDR3 contains 14 residues. Germline V gene data show CDR1 as SGHDT and CDR2 as YYEEEE. The CDR3 loop is CASSLGTLTDTQYF.

The chain links TRBV5-6 to TRBJ2-7; as DNA is missing, the TRBD1 call by TCRdb cannot be tested. Per germline, CDR1 SGHDT and CDR2 YYEEEE. The CDR3 is 14 amino acids. The CDR3 loop reads CASSPQGWGYEQYF.